A single sample gave rise to the 28 T cell receptor beta chains below, sequenced in a study of human T cells and chemical hapten exposure. TCRdb reprocessed the 5' RACE reads via MiXCR and lists one record per CDR3 protein. The table shows roughly 82,000 distinct CDR3 sequences, with approximately 15% occurring only once. Blood, whole and unfractionated, served as the source for total RNA extraction. Source of these receptors: a female donor in good health.

The rearrangement links TRBV5-6 to TRBJ1-4; tentative D call: TRBD1 (5 bases). CDR3 size: 16 residues. Germline lookup yields CDR1 SGHDT and CDR2 YYEEEE. Trimming stripped 0 bases from V and 0 bases from J, with 9 bases between. CDR3 coding DNA: TGTGCCAGCAGCTTGGGCGGACACGCAACTAATGAAAAACTGTTTTTT. It yields the protein CASSLGGHATNEKLFF.

In this sample, this clonotype turned up a few times. V gene TRBV7-2 combines with J gene TRBJ2-3, with 8 bases that match TRBD1. V dropped 5 bases and J dropped 5; count of bases not matched to a gene: 15. CDR1 is SGHTA and CDR2 is FQGNSA in the germline V gene. There are 17 residues in the CDR3. CDR3 bases: TGTGCCAGCAGCCTGGAGGGGGCAGGGGGCCCGGTAGATACGCAGTATTTT. This translates into CASSLEGAGGPVDTQYF.

This clonotype was detected only a few times. V usage is TRBV6-2 or TRBV6-3 and J usage is TRBJ2-1, with D perhaps matching TRBD2 (6 bases). V was trimmed by 1 base and J by 15 bases, leaving 13 bases between them. The CDR3 has 12 amino acids. Germline-derived CDR1 and CDR2 are MNHEY and SVGEGT. The CDR3 is CASSYWSGRPFF. The CDR3 coding sequence is TGTGCCAGCAGTTACTGGTCAGGGAGGCCGTTCTTC.

This clonotype was picked up a small number of times. The J gene is TRBJ2-5, the V gene TRBV7-2; TRBD1 might be the D (5 bases). From germline, CDR1 is SGHTA and CDR2 FQGNSA. Trimming left V 4 bases short and J 4 bases short, with 10 bases between. The CDR3 contains 13 residues. This chain's CDR3 is CASSSGPRETQYF. CDR3 DNA: TGTGCCAGCAGCTCAGGGCCTCGAGAGACCCAGTACTTC.

The rearrangement links TRBV6-5 to TRBJ2-3; the D gene is possibly TRBD2 (7 bases). Germline V lookup: CDR1 MNHEY, CDR2 SVGAGI. There are 16 residues in the CDR3. Trimming took 6 bases from V and 1 from J, leaving 17 bases between them. DNA for the CDR3: TGTGCCAGCAGGGGGGCCGGGGGGCTGGGCACAGATACGCAGTATTTT. This codes for CASRGAGGLGTDTQYF.

The chain combines TRBV30 with TRBJ2-2; maybe TRBD1 (6 bases). The CDR3 loop spans 14 amino acids. Germline V CDR1 and CDR2: GTSNPN, SVGIG (reference sequence). V was pared by 1 base and J by 5 bases, with 11 bases between. CDR3 coding DNA: TGTGCCTGGAGTGCCCAGGGGTGGACCGGGGAGCTGTTTTTT. Its protein is CAWSAQGWTGELFF.

This clonotype was seen ten or more times. The rearrangement joins TRBV24-1 to TRBJ2-1; 9 nucleotides align to TRBD1. V gave up 4 bases and J gave up 10 bases; unmatched junction bases: 10. CDR1 KGHDR and CDR2 SFDVKD come from the germline V gene. CDR3 size: 15 residues. DNA of the CDR3: TGTGCCACCAGTGACTCGGGGACAGGGAATAACGAGCAGTTCTTC. Translation gives CATSDSGTGNNEQFF.

In its sample, this clonotype was seen a few times. The gene calls are TRBV5-1 and TRBJ1-4, with 9 bases identical to TRBD1. The germline V gene encodes CDR1 SGHRS and CDR2 YFSETQ. The V gene end was trimmed by 5 bases and the J gene end by 5 bases; junction bases not matched to a gene: 4. This CDR3 contains 14 residues. CDR3 residues: CASSSGQGNEKLFF. DNA of the CDR3: TGCGCCAGCAGTTCGGGACAGGGCAATGAAAAACTGTTTTTT.

Only a few counts were recorded for this clonotype. The chain's CDR3 is CASSLGGLAEYTQYF. In DNA form, the CDR3 reads TGTGCCAGCAGCTTAGGAGGGCTAGCGGAATATACGCAGTATTTT. The chain joins TRBV7-2 to TRBJ2-3; TRBD2 matches at 7 bases. Looked up from germline, CDR1 is SGHTA and CDR2 is FQGNSA. The CDR3 contains 15 residues. The V segment lost 1 base and the J segment 7 bases; nucleotides outside the gene matches: 8.

V gene TRBV10-3 combines with J gene TRBJ2-3; D is ambiguous. The germline V and J ends were trimmed by 4 bases and 4 bases, with 6 bases remaining between them. Germline values: CDR1 ENHRY, CDR2 SYGVKD. The CDR3 consists of 12 residues. In DNA form, the CDR3 reads TGTGCCATCAGTGGGAGTGCAGATACGCAGTATTTT. Its translation is CAISGSADTQYF.

This clonotype turned up a few times. This sequence joins TRBV9 and TRBJ2-3; D remains ambiguous. The germline V and J ends were trimmed by 3 bases and 9 bases, with 8 bases remaining between them. Per the germline V gene, CDR1 is SGDLS and CDR2 is YYNGEE. This CDR3 has 11 amino acids. For the CDR3, the DNA is TGTGCCAGCAGCGGCGGTGACACGCAGTATTTT. Amino acids: CASSGGDTQYF.

This clonotype was recorded a few times. The genes are TRBV19 and TRBJ2-1; 8 bases fit TRBD2. This CDR3 is 14 amino acids long. The V gene's germline CDR1 is LNHDA and CDR2 SQIVND (reference sequence). V shed 7 bases, J shed 3 bases, and the junction held 5 bases outside the gene matches. CDR3 bases: TGTGCCAGTATGAGGAGCGGGGGCTACAATGAGCAGTTCTTC. Protein: CASMRSGGYNEQFF.

The chain carries TRBV5-4 and TRBJ2-7; D may be TRBD1 (6 bases). The CDR3 is made up of 18 amino acids. V was pared by 3 bases and J by 2 bases, with 24 bases between. CDR1 and CDR2 from the germline V gene are SGHNT and YYREEE (reference sequence). CDR3 bases: TGTGCCAGCAGCTCTCAATCGACACCGGGACAACGCACCTACGAGCAGTACTTC. Amino acids: CASSSQSTPGQRTYEQYF.

In its sample, this clonotype was seen a few times. V is TRBV29-1 and J is TRBJ2-7; 10 nucleotides align to TRBD2. The germline V gene encodes CDR1 SQVTM and CDR2 ANQGSEA. V dropped 7 bases and J dropped 5; count of bases not matched to a gene: 5. This CDR3 is 12 amino acids long. The CDR3 sequence is CSAGLAADEQYF. The CDR3 bases are TGCAGCGCTGGACTAGCGGCAGACGAGCAGTACTTC.

This clonotype was counted many times. The J gene is TRBJ2-7, the V gene TRBV20-1; D is unresolved. This CDR3 region has 13 residues. The germline CDR1 and CDR2 sequences are DFQATT and SNEGSKA (reference sequence). The germline V and J ends were trimmed by 0 bases and 6 bases, with 12 bases remaining between them. The CDR3 nucleotides read TGCAGTGCTAGAGATTCTCCGCGAGGCGAGCAGTACTTC. It yields the protein CSARDSPRGEQYF.

This clonotype was counted only a few times. The CDR3 sequence: CASSQSGQTEKLFF. In DNA form, the CDR3 reads TGTGCCAGCAGCCAATCGGGACAGACGGAAAAACTGTTTTTT. The chain has TRBV28 and TRBJ1-4; 7 positions agree with TRBD1. This CDR3 is built from 14 residues. Germline V gene data show CDR1 as MDHEN and CDR2 as SYDVKM. The V gene end was trimmed by 6 bases and the J gene end by 8 bases; junction bases not matched to a gene: 9. Together with reference TRBV28 and TRBJ1-4, the CDR3 gives the full variable domain: DVKVTQSSRYLVKRTGEKVFLECVQDMDHENMFWYRQDPGLGLRLIYFSYDVKMKEKGDIPEGYSVSREKKERFSLILESASTNQTSMYLCASSQSGQTEKLFFGSGTQLSVL.

On this clonotype itself: A read error is likely, as this CDR3 ends without the conserved phenylalanine or tryptophan. The chain couples TRBV28 to TRBJ2-5; D is ambiguous. The CDR3 runs to 15 residues. Germline V gives CDR1 MDHEN, CDR2 SYDVKM. V was clipped by 2 bases and J by 1 base, with 11 bases between them. The DNA for the CDR3 is TGTGCCAGCAGTTTAGGTTGGAACACCCAAGAGACCCAGTACTCC. Protein product: CASSLGWNTQETQYS.

V is TRBV5-5 and J is TRBJ2-3, with 13 bases identical to TRBD2. Trimming took 4 bases from V and 3 from J; bases not matched to a gene: 11. The CDR3 runs to 18 residues. The germline CDR1 and CDR2 sequences are SGHKS and YYEKEE (reference sequence). The CDR3 DNA follows: TGTGCCAGCAGCACCGGACTAGCGGGGGCGAGAGGGACAGATACGCAGTATTTT. Translating gives CASSTGLAGARGTDTQYF.

This chain uses TRBV24-1 with TRBJ1-2, with D perhaps matching TRBD1 (6 bases). This CDR3 comprises 14 residues. The germline CDR1 and CDR2 sequences are KGHDR and SFDVKD. The ends were cut back, 5 bases at V and 3 bases at J, with 12 bases in the middle. CDR3 loop: CATSGGRGYYGYTF. The CDR3, as DNA: TGTGCCACCAGTGGCGGCAGGGGCTACTATGGCTACACCTTC.

The chain has TRBV7-9 and TRBJ1-3, with 7 bases lining up with TRBD1. Looked up from germline, CDR1 is SEHNR and CDR2 is FQNEAQ (reference sequence). CDR3 length: 14 amino acids. Trimming removed 3 bases from V and 4 bases from J; junction bases left unmatched: 3. For the CDR3, the DNA is TGTGCCAGCAGCTTCTCGACAGGGGGAAACACCATATATTTT. This encodes CASSFSTGGNTIYF.

This rearrangement joins TRBV10-3 to TRBJ2-3; 8 bases match TRBD2. The germline gives CDR1 ENHRY, CDR2 SYGVKD. Trimming at V came to 0 bases and at J to 2 bases, leaving 13 bases not matched to a gene. This CDR3 comprises 19 residues. The CDR3: CAISESDGASGGYTDTQYF. Here the CDR3 DNA reads TGTGCCATCAGTGAGTCAGACGGGGCCAGCGGGGGCTACACAGATACGCAGTATTTT.

In its sample, this clonotype was seen many times. The V gene is TRBV29-1, the J gene TRBJ1-1, with D unresolved. Germline lookup yields CDR1 SQVTM and CDR2 ANQGSEA. The CDR3 is 10 amino acids. The V and J ends lost 7 bases and 1 base respectively, with 4 bases between them. CDR3 protein: CSAQNTEAFF. The CDR3 DNA follows: TGCAGCGCACAGAACACTGAAGCTTTCTTT.

The count of this clonotype is one. The chain joins TRBV20-1 to TRBJ2-1; a weak D match, TRBD2 (6 bases). Germline CDR1 reads DFQATT; CDR2 reads SNEGSKA (reference sequence). CDR3 length: 16 amino acids. The V gene lost 6 bases and the J gene lost 0 bases, with 18 bases spanning the gap. The CDR3 sequence is CSAALGTGSSYNEQFF. The CDR3, as DNA: TGCAGTGCAGCCTTGGGTACCGGGAGCTCCTACAATGAGCAGTTCTTC.

A few counts support this clonotype. CDR3: CSARDGGRLDTIYF. The CDR3 DNA follows: TGCAGTGCTAGAGATGGAGGACGTCTTGACACCATATATTTT. The chain recombines TRBV20-1 with TRBJ1-3; no firm D call. The CDR3 totals 14 residues. Germline CDR1 DFQATT, CDR2 SNEGSKA (reference sequence). V lost 0 bases and J 8 bases, leaving 14 bases between the germline ends.

The sample holds a few counts of this clonotype. The chain employs TRBV7-2 and TRBJ2-1; D may be TRBD1 (7 bases). Germline values: CDR1 SGHTA, CDR2 FQGNSA. V shed 1 base and J shed 5 bases, with 15 bases lying between them. The CDR3 has 16 residues. The CDR3 bases are TGTGCCAGCAGCTTAGTCCCGCGGGACAGCCACAATGAGCAGTTCTTC. This sequence encodes CASSLVPRDSHNEQFF.

The CDR3 sequence: CSARDSGSLGEQYF. The CDR3 DNA reads TGCAGTGCTAGAGATTCCGGGAGCTTGGGAGAGCAGTACTTC. This chain joins TRBV20-1 and TRBJ2-7; TRBD2 might be the D (6 bases). V gave up 0 bases and J gave up 7 bases, with 16 bases separating them. Germline V CDR1 and CDR2: DFQATT, SNEGSKA (reference sequence). The CDR3 sequence is 14 residues long.

This clonotype appeared a few times. V is TRBV29-1 and J is TRBJ2-1; 7 bases are a match to TRBD2. V lost 7 bases, J lost 0 bases, and 12 bases stayed unmatched. This CDR3 is built from 16 residues. Germline V lookup: CDR1 SQVTM, CDR2 ANQGSEA. For the CDR3, the DNA is TGCAGCGCTAAGAGCGGGGAGATGAGCTCCTACAATGAGCAGTTCTTC. Encoded protein: CSAKSGEMSSYNEQFF.

The rearrangement links TRBV7-2 to TRBJ1-5; unclear D gene. The CDR3 is made up of 12 amino acids. Trimming removed 3 bases at V and 7 bases at J, with 7 bases between. Germline CDR1 SGHTA, CDR2 FQGNSA. The CDR3 sequence: CASSFFGQPQHF. CDR3 DNA sequence: TGTGCCAGCAGCTTTTTTGGACAGCCCCAGCATTTT.